The sequence of this T cell receptor beta chain was determined in a study of identical twins. Points from the study as a whole: For cord blood, abundant beta clonotypes had fewer insertions, unlike memory repertoires, which showed none.

Trimming removed 5 bases from V and 6 bases from J; junction bases left unmatched: 4. This CDR3 spans 14 amino acids. CDR1 is SQVTM, CDR2 ANQGSEA, per germline. In this sample, this clonotype turned up many times. The target antigen is unknown. TCRdb reprocessed the 5' RACE reads via MiXCR and lists one record per CDR3 protein. The data show about 550,000 distinct CDR3 sequences, approximately 20% seen once. These data also featured in a second study, about yellow fever vaccine responses in identical twins.

J is TRBJ2-1 and V is TRBV29-1; 13 nucleotides align to TRBD2. The source of this sequence is a woman aged 18-29 years in good health. Sequencing used CD4+ T cells sorted from blood. The CDR3, as DNA: TGCAGCGTTTCGACTAGCGGGAGGCCCAATGAGCAGTTCTTC. It is translated as CSVSTSGRPNEQFF.